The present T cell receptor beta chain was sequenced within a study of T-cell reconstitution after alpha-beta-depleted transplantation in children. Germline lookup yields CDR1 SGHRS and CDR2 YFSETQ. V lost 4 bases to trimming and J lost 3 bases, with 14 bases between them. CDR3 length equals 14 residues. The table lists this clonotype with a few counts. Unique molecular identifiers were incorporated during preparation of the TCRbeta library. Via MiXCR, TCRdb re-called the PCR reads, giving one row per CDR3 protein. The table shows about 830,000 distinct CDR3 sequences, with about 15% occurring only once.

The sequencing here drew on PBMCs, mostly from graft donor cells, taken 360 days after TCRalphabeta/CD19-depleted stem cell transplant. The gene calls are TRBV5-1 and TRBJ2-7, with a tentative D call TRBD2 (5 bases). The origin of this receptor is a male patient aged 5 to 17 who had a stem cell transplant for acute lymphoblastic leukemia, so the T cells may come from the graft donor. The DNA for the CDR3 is TGCGCCAGCAGCCCGGTGGCGGAGGACTACGAGCAGTACTTC. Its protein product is CASSPVAEDYEQYF.